This is a list of T cell receptor beta chains from one sample in a study of cytomegalovirus exposure and HLA in healthy donors. Some clones are missing from TCRdb's copy, which holds only in-frame ones; the method was immunoSEQ multiplex PCR. The sample holds 150,000 to 200,000 clones, about 77% seen once. What was sequenced was PBMCs. The origin of the receptors is a female donor in good health and CMV-seronegative. The CDR3 runs from the conserved cysteine through the conserved F or W. A D gene is named only where the DNA matches it firmly. A clone size is listed for some rows: how often the clone was seen (once, few, many), or a class if it is expanded.

d_call	v_call	j_call	clone_size	cdr3_nt	cdr3_aa
TRBD1	TRBV19	TRBJ2-7	.	TGTGCCAGTAGTCACCGGGACAGGGACTACGAGCAGTACTTC	CASSHRDRDYEQYF
.	TRBV28	TRBJ2-3	.	TGTGCCAGCAGAACACCCAAGGGGGGGGCCACCAGCACAGATACGCAGTATTTT	CASRTPKGGATSTDTQYF
TRBD1	TRBV9	TRBJ2-7	.	TGTGCCAGCAGCCACAGGGACAGCTACGAGCAGTACTTC	CASSHRDSYEQYF
.	TRBV5-1	TRBJ1-4	.	TGCGCCAGCAGAGACTCGCCAACTAATGAAAAACTGTTTTTT	CASRDSPTNEKLFF
.	TRBV7-9	TRBJ2-3	.	TGTGCCAGCAGCTTTACAGGGAAACCTAGCACAGATACGCAGTATTTT	CASSFTGKPSTDTQYF
TRBD1	TRBV9	TRBJ2-2	few	TGTGCCAGCAGCGTAAAGACAGGGACGAACACCGGGGAGCTGTTTTTT	CASSVKTGTNTGELFF
TRBD1	TRBV19	TRBJ1-4	.	TGTGCCAGTAGCCAGACAGGGGGAGCTAATGAAAAACTGTTTTTT	CASSQTGGANEKLFF
TRBD2	TRBV5-5	TRBJ2-5	.	TGTGCCAGCAGCAATTCAGCGGGGCGAGATGAGACCCAGTACTTC	CASSNSAGRDETQYF
.	TRBV28	TRBJ2-5	few	TGTGCCAGCACGGGGGTGGAAGAGACCCAGTACTTC	CASTGVEETQYF
TRBD1	TRBV7-2	TRBJ2-2	.	TGTGCCAGCAGTCAATACAATTGGGACAGGCGAACCGGGGAGCTGTTTTTT	CASSQYNWDRRTGELFF
TRBD2	TRBV4-2	TRBJ2-1	once	TGTGCCAGCAGCCAAGAGTCCGGGGGGAGCTCCTACAATGAGCAGTTCTTC	CASSQESGGSSYNEQFF
TRBD1	TRBV19	TRBJ1-1	.	TGTGCCAGTAGTCCGGGGACAGGGAGCACTGAAGCTTTCTTT	CASSPGTGSTEAFF
TRBD1	TRBV5-1	TRBJ2-7	.	TGCGCCAGCAGCTTGGAGCCAGGGGGCATCTACGAGCAGTACTTC	CASSLEPGGIYEQYF
TRBD1	TRBV28	TRBJ2-3	.	TGTGCCAGCAGACTCCGGGACAGGCGTTCCACAGATACGCAGTATTTT	CASRLRDRRSTDTQYF
.	TRBV9	TRBJ2-1	.	TGTGCCAGCAGCGTAGAACCAGAGATGTGGAGCTCCTACAATGAGCAGTTCTTC	CASSVEPEMWSSYNEQFF
.	TRBV15	TRBJ2-2	.	TGTGCCACCAGTAGAGGACTCACCGGGGAGCTGTTTTTT	CATSRGLTGELFF
TRBD1	TRBV5-1	TRBJ1-5	.	TGCGCCAGCAGTCAGACAGGGGATTCTCAGCCCCAGCATTTT	CASSQTGDSQPQHF
TRBD2	TRBV7-7	TRBJ2-1	.	TGTGCCAGCAGCCTGGGACTAGCGGCCTACAATGAGCAGTTCTTC	CASSLGLAAYNEQFF
.	TRBV2	TRBJ1-1	.	TGTGCCAGCAGAGCAGGGCTGGGGGGCACTGAAGCTTTCTTT	CASRAGLGGTEAFF
TRBD2	TRBV5-1	TRBJ2-7	once	TGCGCCAGCAGCCCTGGGACTAGCGGGAAATCCTACGAGCAGTACTTC	CASSPGTSGKSYEQYF
TRBD1	TRBV13	TRBJ2-7	few	TGTGCCAGCAGCTCTAGATTAGCCGGGACAGCCAAAGCCCACGAGCAGTACTTC	CASSSRLAGTAKAHEQYF
.	TRBV21-1	TRBJ1-6	.	TGTGCCAGCAGCAAAGGCAGGATAGACCCCAATTCACCCCTCCACTTT	CASSKGRIDPNSPLHF
.	TRBV28	TRBJ2-4	.	TGTGCCAGCAGTTTACAGGGAGGTTTGAACATTCAGTACTTC	CASSLQGGLNIQYF
TRBD1	TRBV11-1	TRBJ1-2	.	TGTGCCAGCAGCTTGACAGGGGGCGACTATGGCTACACCTTC	CASSLTGGDYGYTF
.	TRBV9	TRBJ2-1	.	TGTGCCAGCAGCGCGGGACTGTACAATGAGCAGTTCTTC	CASSAGLYNEQFF
.	TRBV4-3	TRBJ2-1	.	TGCGCCAGCAGCCAACGACCGGGGAATGAGCAGTTCTTC	CASSQRPGNEQFF
.	TRBV19	TRBJ1-5	.	TGTGCCAGTAGTATTGAGGAGCAGGGTCATCAGCCCCAGCATTTT	CASSIEEQGHQPQHF
TRBD1	TRBV29-1	TRBJ1-2	.	TGCAGCGTTGGACACCAGGGGGCAGGGAAAAACTATGGCTACACCTTC	CSVGHQGAGKNYGYTF
.	TRBV27	TRBJ2-7	few	TGTGCCAGCCATATGAGGTCTTACCCCTACGAGCAGTACTTC	CASHMRSYPYEQYF
.	TRBV7-8	TRBJ1-4	.	TGTGCCAGCACCCGACAGGCAACTAATGAAAAACTGTTTTTT	CASTRQATNEKLFF
.	TRBV7-9	TRBJ2-2	.	TGTGCCAGCAGCTTAGGGGTCGGGATCGACACCGGGGAGCTGTTTTTT	CASSLGVGIDTGELFF
.	TRBV18	TRBJ2-5	.	TGTGCCAGCTCACCACGGAGGGTATCAGAGACCCAGTACTTC	CASSPRRVSETQYF
.	TRBV15	TRBJ2-7	.	TGTGCCACCAGCAGAGATGGGCAGGGGGGTTACGAGCAGTACTTC	CATSRDGQGGYEQYF
.	TRBV9	TRBJ1-5	.	TGTGCCAGCAGCGATCGTGGGGCCTATAGCAATCAGCCCCAGCATTTT	CASSDRGAYSNQPQHF
.	TRBV30	TRBJ2-5	.	TGTGCCTGGAATTCGGGAGAGGAGACCCAGTACTTC	CAWNSGEETQYF